The entry below gives a single TCR beta chain sequence along with its context. As yet, its antigen is unknown. Several immunoSEQ plates held equal portions of the genomic DNA taken from each subset. Per the original data handling: ImmunoSEQ output held junction-only sequences without quality scores, so filtering differed. Clones were sequenced by immunoSEQ multiplex PCR, and TCRdb holds only the in-frame ones, with some missing. V and J calls and clone size are those listed in that table; D and trimming were worked out from the DNA. Altogether 2 million to 3 million clones are present, over 85% being singletons, with the ten largest covering roughly 0.13%. The sample belongs to a study of shared clonotypes between healthy human individuals. Study findings and constraints: Generally, estimated richness proved larger in naive subsets than it did in memory subsets.

V shed 4 bases, J shed 0 bases, and the junction held 6 bases outside the gene matches. The CDR3 consists of 15 residues. From germline, CDR1 is ENHRY and CDR2 SYGVKD. This TCR came from a man between 18 and 35 years old in good health. The sequencing input was naive CD4+ T cells sorted from blood. Subset given: CD45RA+ positively selected. The chain links TRBV10-3 to TRBJ2-7; 7 nucleotides line up with TRBD1. In DNA form, the CDR3 reads TGTGCCATCAGTGGGGACAGCGACGGCTCCTACGAGCAGTACTTC. Translating gives CAISGDSDGSYEQYF.